The 21 T cell receptor beta chains given below trace back to one sample, sequenced in a study of T-cell memory formation after mild COVID-19. A single record per CDR3 protein comes from TCRdb applying MiXCR to the 5' RACE reads. Seen here are roughly 190,000 distinct CDR3 sequences, 10% observed once, and the top ten hold approximately 3%. Sequenced: PBMCs or a T cell subset sorted from them (not recorded which). All receptors come from a man aged 18-30 years who had mild COVID-19 (a few samples of this study predate the infection). Cell type and time point are not known.

Many counts were recorded for this clonotype. This sequence joins TRBV4-3 and TRBJ1-6; 8 nucleotides agree with TRBD1. The CDR3 consists of 15 residues. V shed 5 bases and J 6 bases; nucleotides not matched to a gene: 6. The germline gives CDR1 LGHNA, CDR2 YSLEER. CDR3 nucleotide sequence: TGCGCCAGCAGCTACGGACAGGGAACTAATTCACCCCTCCACTTT. It specifies CASSYGQGTNSPLHF.

In this sample, this clonotype turned up a few times. The chain has TRBV30 and TRBJ2-2, with D possibly matching TRBD1 (5 bases). There are 15 residues in the CDR3. From germline, CDR1 is GTSNPN and CDR2 SVGIG (reference sequence). Trimming pared 1 base from V and 6 bases from J, leaving 15 bases between. The DNA of the CDR3 is TGTGCCTGGAGTGGAACGTTGTTGGGGCCCGGGGAGCTGTTTTTT. Residues: CAWSGTLLGPGELFF.

The chain has TRBV18 and TRBJ2-5, with 7 bases fitting TRBD1. J lost 4 bases, V lost 6 bases, and 5 bases had no gene match. The CDR3 sequence is 13 residues long. The V gene's germline CDR1 is KGHSH and CDR2 LQKENI. CDR3 DNA: TGTGCCAGCTCGAACAGGGGCGGAGAGACCCAGTACTTC. It translates to CASSNRGGETQYF.

This clonotype was counted ten times or more. The rearrangement uses TRBV12-3 or TRBV12-4 and TRBJ1-5, with D possibly matching TRBD1 (5 bases). This CDR3 is 14 amino acids long. V shed 5 bases and J shed 5 bases, with 13 bases lying between them. CDR3 bases: TGTGCCAGCAGTGGCGGATGGGGGGATCAGCCCCAGCATTTT. It specifies CASSGGWGDQPQHF.

In its sample, this clonotype was seen many times. CDR3 sequence (DNA): TGTGCCAGTAGCAGACCGGACAGGGGGAACACTGAAGCTTTCTTT. It translates to CASSRPDRGNTEAFF. The chain employs TRBV19 and TRBJ1-1; 9 positions agree with TRBD1. The V and J ends lost 6 bases and 1 base, in that order; junction bases with no gene match: 6. The length of the CDR3 is 15 residues. The V gene's germline CDR1 is LNHDA and CDR2 SQIVND (reference sequence).

The rearrangement uses TRBV2 and TRBJ1-3; the D is unclear. The V and J ends lost 11 bases and 0 bases respectively, with 11 bases between them. There are 13 residues in the CDR3. CDR1 SNHLY and CDR2 FYNNEI come from the germline V gene. This CDR3 is CAAGGFSGNTIYF. The CDR3 DNA sequence: TGTGCCGCAGGAGGGTTCTCTGGAAACACCATATATTTT.

The CDR3 here is CSARASNRPDTQYF. CDR3 in DNA: TGCAGTGCTAGGGCCTCTAACCGCCCAGATACGCAGTATTTT. V usage is TRBV20-1 and J usage is TRBJ2-3; D gene ambiguous. The germline V gene encodes CDR1 DFQATT and CDR2 SNEGSKA (reference sequence). Trimming shortened V by 3 bases and J by 4 bases, and 14 bases separated the two germline ends. This CDR3 has 14 residues.

This clonotype was picked up many times. The J gene is TRBJ2-5, the V gene TRBV9, with 13 bases that match TRBD2. V lost 4 bases to trimming and J lost 7 bases; unmatched junction nucleotides: 10. CDR3 length: 16 residues. In germline, CDR1 is SGDLS, CDR2 YYNGEE. The CDR3 bases are TGTGCCAGCAGCCCTGGACTAGCGGGGGCCGGGGGGACCCAGTACTTC. Translating it yields CASSPGLAGAGGTQYF.

The chain has TRBV19 and TRBJ2-4; TRBD1 or TRBD2 may be the D gene (5 bases each). The V end lost 1 base, the J end lost 0 bases, and 7 bases lay between the germline ends. From germline, CDR1 is LNHDA and CDR2 SQIVND (reference sequence). The CDR3 runs 15 residues. The CDR3 DNA reads TGTGCCAGTAGTATAGGAGGGGCAGCCAAAAACATTCAGTACTTC. The encoded protein is CASSIGGAAKNIQYF.

This clonotype was observed a few times. The chain employs TRBV29-1 and TRBJ2-5; 10 nucleotides line up with TRBD2. V gave up 4 bases and J gave up 6 bases; unmatched junction bases: 2. From germline, CDR1 is SQVTM and CDR2 ANQGSEA. CDR3 size: 12 residues. The chain's CDR3 is CSVGGLAKTQYF. The CDR3 DNA reads as TGCAGCGTTGGGGGACTAGCGAAGACCCAGTACTTC.

This rearrangement joins TRBV11-2 to TRBJ2-5; D may correspond to TRBD1 or TRBD2 (6 bases each). Trimming stripped 1 base from V and 7 bases from J, with 16 bases between. Germline CDR1 SGHAT, CDR2 FQNNGV. The CDR3 is 15 residues long. CDR3 sequence (DNA): TGTGCCAGCAGCTTAGTCGTGGGGGGCCCCGGGACCCAGTACTTC. Protein sequence: CASSLVVGGPGTQYF.

This clonotype has a count of ten or more. The V gene is TRBV6-6, the J gene TRBJ1-2; weak D call: TRBD1 (6 bases). CDR3 size: 13 residues. The V end was cut by 5 bases, the J end by 4 bases, with 11 bases between. CDR1 MNHNY and CDR2 SVGAGI come from the germline V gene (reference sequence). CDR3 nucleotides: TGTGCCAGCAGTCACCGACAGGCCTATGGCTACACCTTC. Its translation: CASSHRQAYGYTF.

This clonotype was seen a few times. The chain uses TRBV28 and TRBJ2-2; no clear D. Germline assignment: CDR1 MDHEN and CDR2 SYDVKM. Deletions cut 8 bases from V and 9 bases from J, with 10 bases between. The CDR3 has 11 residues. The CDR3 bases are TGTGCCAGCGGCGTGGGGTGGGAGCTGTTTTTT. The encoded protein is CASGVGWELFF.

This clonotype was found a few times. The chain is built from TRBV6-5 and TRBJ2-7; TRBD2 is a possible D gene (6 bases). The CDR3 spans 14 residues. Trimming pared 4 bases from V and 0 bases from J, leaving 10 bases between. The germline CDR1 and CDR2 sequences are MNHEY and SVGAGI. The CDR3 bases are TGTGCCAGCAGTTCTACGCGGGGCTCCTACGAGCAGTACTTC. The encoded protein is CASSSTRGSYEQYF.

This clonotype was recorded many times. The CDR3 spells CASSLATGAVSYNEQFF. The CDR3 nucleotides are TGCGCCAGCAGCCTCGCGACAGGGGCGGTATCCTACAATGAGCAGTTCTTC. This chain connects TRBV5-1 to TRBJ2-1, with 8 bases fitting TRBD1. The V segment lost 4 bases and the J segment 1 base; nucleotides outside the gene matches: 10. From germline, CDR1 is SGHRS and CDR2 YFSETQ. CDR3 length equals 17 residues. The full variable domain, its missing parts supplied by reference TRBV5-1 and TRBJ2-1, is KAGVTQTPRYLIKTRGQQVTLSCSPISGHRSVSWYQQTPGQGLQFLFEYFSETQRNKGNFPGRFSGRQFSNSRSEMNVSTLELGDSALYLCASSLATGAVSYNEQFFGPGTRLTVL.

The table lists this clonotype with many counts. This chain uses TRBV7-2 with TRBJ2-3, with D possibly matching TRBD2 (6 bases). Germline V gene lookup returns CDR1 SGHTA and CDR2 FQGNSA. This CDR3 region has 13 residues. V gave up 4 bases and J gave up 2 bases, with 7 bases separating them. This CDR3 is CASSWGDTDTQYF. CDR3 in DNA: TGTGCCAGCAGCTGGGGGGACACAGATACGCAGTATTTT.

The chain couples TRBV29-1 to TRBJ1-5; D uncertain. The length of the CDR3 is 12 residues. With 4 bases removed from V and 5 bases from J, the gap between germline ends came to 9 bases. In germline, CDR1 is SQVTM, CDR2 ANQGSEA. The CDR3, as DNA: TGCAGCGTTGGGGAGTTCGATCAGCCCCAGCATTTT. Translated: CSVGEFDQPQHF.

The sample holds many counts of this clonotype. The J gene is TRBJ2-1, the V gene TRBV3-1, with TRBD2 matching 7 bases. With V trimmed by 4 bases and J by 8 bases, 5 bases remained unmatched. CDR3 length: 13 amino acids. Germline CDR1 reads LGHDT; CDR2 reads YNNKEL (reference sequence). The CDR3 is CASSRGEGYEQFF. DNA for the CDR3: TGTGCCAGCAGCCGTGGGGAGGGTTATGAGCAGTTCTTC.

CDR3: CASSQGPGTDTQYF. CDR3 bases: TGTGCCAGCAGCCAAGGACCAGGTACAGATACGCAGTATTTT. V usage is TRBV14 and J usage is TRBJ2-3; D ambiguous. Trimming took off 1 base at V and 3 bases at J, with 8 bases between the two ends. This CDR3 region has 14 residues. From germline, CDR1 is SGHDN and CDR2 FVKESK.

This clonotype showed up just a few times. The chain carries TRBV3-1 and TRBJ2-3, with 7 bases matching TRBD2. V lost 2 bases, J lost 7 bases, and 0 bases stayed unmatched. The V gene's germline CDR1 is LGHDT and CDR2 YNNKEL (reference sequence). The CDR3 is made up of 12 amino acids. The CDR3 coding sequence is TGTGCCAGCAGCCAAAGCGGGAATACGCAGTATTTT. Encoded protein: CASSQSGNTQYF.

This clonotype was recorded a few times. The chain links TRBV28 to TRBJ1-4, with a possible D match to TRBD1 (5 bases). Germline CDR1 and CDR2: MDHEN and SYDVKM. V shed 4 bases and J shed 7 bases, with 10 bases lying between them. CDR3 length: 13 residues. CDR3: CASSSGFLEKLFF. As DNA, the CDR3 is TGTGCCAGCAGTTCAGGGTTCCTTGAAAAACTGTTTTTT.